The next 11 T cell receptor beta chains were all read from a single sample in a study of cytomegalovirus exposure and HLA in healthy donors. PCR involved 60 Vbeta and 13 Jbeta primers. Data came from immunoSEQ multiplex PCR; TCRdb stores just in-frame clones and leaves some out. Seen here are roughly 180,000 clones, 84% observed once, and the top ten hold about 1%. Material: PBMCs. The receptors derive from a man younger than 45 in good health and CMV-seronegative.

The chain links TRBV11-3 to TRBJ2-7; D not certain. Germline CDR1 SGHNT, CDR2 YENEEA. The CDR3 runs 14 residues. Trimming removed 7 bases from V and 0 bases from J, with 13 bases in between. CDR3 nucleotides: TGTGCCAGCACCCCTAACCCCCGCTCCTACGAGCAGTACTTC. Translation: CASTPNPRSYEQYF.

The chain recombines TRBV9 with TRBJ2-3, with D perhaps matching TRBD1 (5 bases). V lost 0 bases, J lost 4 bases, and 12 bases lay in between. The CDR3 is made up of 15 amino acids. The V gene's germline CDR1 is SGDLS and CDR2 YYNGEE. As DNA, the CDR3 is TGTGCCAGCAGCGTAGTCCCGGACACAGCAGATACGCAGTATTTT. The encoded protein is CASSVVPDTADTQYF.

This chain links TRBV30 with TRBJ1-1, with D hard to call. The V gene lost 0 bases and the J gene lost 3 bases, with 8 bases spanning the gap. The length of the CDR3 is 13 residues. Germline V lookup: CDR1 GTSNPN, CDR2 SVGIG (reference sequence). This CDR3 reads CAWSVHLDTEAFF. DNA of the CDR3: TGTGCCTGGAGTGTACATTTGGACACTGAAGCTTTCTTT.

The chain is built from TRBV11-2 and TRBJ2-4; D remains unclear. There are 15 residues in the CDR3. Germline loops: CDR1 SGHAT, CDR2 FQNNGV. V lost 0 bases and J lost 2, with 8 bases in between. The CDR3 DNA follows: TGTGCCAGCAGCTTAGATGGAGTTTCCAAAAACATTCAGTACTTC. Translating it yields CASSLDGVSKNIQYF.

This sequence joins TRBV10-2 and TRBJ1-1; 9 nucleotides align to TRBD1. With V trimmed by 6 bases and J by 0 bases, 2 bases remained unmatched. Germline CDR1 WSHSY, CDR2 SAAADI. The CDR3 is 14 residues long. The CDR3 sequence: CASRRTGVNTEAFF. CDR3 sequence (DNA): TGCGCCAGCAGAAGGACAGGGGTGAACACTGAAGCTTTCTTT.

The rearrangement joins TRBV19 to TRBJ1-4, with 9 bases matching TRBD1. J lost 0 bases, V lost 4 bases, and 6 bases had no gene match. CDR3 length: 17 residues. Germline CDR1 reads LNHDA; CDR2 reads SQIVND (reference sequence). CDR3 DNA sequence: TGTGCCAGTAGTACGGGACAGGGCCTTGCAACTAATGAAAAACTGTTTTTT. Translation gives CASSTGQGLATNEKLFF.

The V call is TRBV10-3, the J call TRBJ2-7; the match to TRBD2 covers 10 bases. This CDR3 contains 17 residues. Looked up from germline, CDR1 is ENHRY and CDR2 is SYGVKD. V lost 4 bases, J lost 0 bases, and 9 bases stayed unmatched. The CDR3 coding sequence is TGTGCCATCAGTGGCCGGCTAGCGGGGGCCTTCTCCTACGAGCAGTACTTC. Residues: CAISGRLAGAFSYEQYF.

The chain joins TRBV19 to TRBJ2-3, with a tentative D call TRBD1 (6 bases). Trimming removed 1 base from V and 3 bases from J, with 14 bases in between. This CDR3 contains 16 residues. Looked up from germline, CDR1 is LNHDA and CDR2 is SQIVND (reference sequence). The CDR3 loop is CASSIAYRVGTDTQYF. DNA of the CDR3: TGTGCCAGTAGTATAGCTTACAGGGTAGGAACAGATACGCAGTATTTT.

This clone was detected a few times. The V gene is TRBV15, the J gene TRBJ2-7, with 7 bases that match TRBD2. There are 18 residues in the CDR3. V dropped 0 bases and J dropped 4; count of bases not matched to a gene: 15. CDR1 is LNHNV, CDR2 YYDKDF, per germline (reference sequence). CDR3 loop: CATSRDPPSGYRVYEQYF. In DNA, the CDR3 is TGTGCCACCAGCAGAGATCCGCCTAGCGGCTATCGGGTATACGAGCAGTACTTC. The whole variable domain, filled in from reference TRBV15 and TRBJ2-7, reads DAMVIQNPRYQVTQFGKPVTLSCSQTLNHNVMYWYQQKSSQAPKLLFHYYDKDFNNEADTPDNFQSRRPNTSFCFLDIRSPGLGDTAMYLCATSRDPPSGYRVYEQYFGPGTRLTVT.

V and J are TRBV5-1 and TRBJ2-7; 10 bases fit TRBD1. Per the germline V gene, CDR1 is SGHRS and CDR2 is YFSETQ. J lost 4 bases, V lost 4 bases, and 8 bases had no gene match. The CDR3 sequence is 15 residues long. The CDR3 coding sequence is TGCGCCAGCAGCGAGACAGGGGGCTCCTATTACGAGCAGTACTTC. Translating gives CASSETGGSYYEQYF. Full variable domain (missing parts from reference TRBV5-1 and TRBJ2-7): KAGVTQTPRYLIKTRGQQVTLSCSPISGHRSVSWYQQTPGQGLQFLFEYFSETQRNKGNFPGRFSGRQFSNSRSEMNVSTLELGDSALYLCASSETGGSYYEQYFGPGTRLTVT.

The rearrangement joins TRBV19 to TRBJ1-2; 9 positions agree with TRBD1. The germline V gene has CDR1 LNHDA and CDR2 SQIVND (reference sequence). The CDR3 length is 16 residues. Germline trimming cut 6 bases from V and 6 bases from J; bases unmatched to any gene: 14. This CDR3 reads CASSHRSPTGGDGYTF. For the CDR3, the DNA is TGTGCCAGTAGCCATCGGTCCCCGACAGGGGGTGATGGCTACACCTTC.